This entry concerns a single TCR beta chain. What this receptor recognizes is not known. No base quality information exists; no much larger clone differs at one position. The germline V gene supplies CDR1 WSHSY and CDR2 SAAADI. The junction carries 11 bases between V and J, which are trimmed by 8 bases and 6 bases respectively. The CDR3 spans 13 residues, from the cysteine through the phenylalanine. Left in the record is the CDR3 DNA by itself, 39 bases read in frame from the first base. The collaborating institutions used their own protocols to collect whole blood in K2EDTA tubes. For TCRbeta analysis, collaborators shipped samples in one of three forms: frozen whole blood, isolated PBMCs, or DNA extracted from either of those sample types. TCRbeta CDR3 regions were amplified from genomic DNA by means of the immunoSEQ Assay, a bias-controlled multiplex PCR. On the authors' methods: The number of nucleated cells in each sample was estimated by amplification of reference gene primers within the assay. Sequence reads were collapsed and filtered to measure the absolute abundance of every unique TCRbeta CDR3 rearrangement. Productive Simpson clonality was computed per sample as the square root of Simpson's diversity index over productive rearrangements. TCRdb carries this immuneACCESS record with in-frame sequences only. Its versions omit some clonotypes, under half of them owing to an unresolved V gene in the studies checked, with the rest unexplained. V, J and clone size derive from that table, while D and trimming were established from the DNA sequence. The sample records some 180,000 clones, 80% of which are singletons. The ten largest account for approximately 6.9% of the sample.

The data derive from a study of blood T cell repertoires in COVID-19 (dated by TCRdb to the early 2020s). The study in broad terms: Samples from collaborators originated in the United States, Italy and Spain and spanned both the acute and convalescent phases of COVID-19. The material from the prospective study consisted of cDNA or gDNA derived from T cells, B-cell-depleted T cells, or PBMCs. Subjects who had been exposed to COVID-19, were actively infected with it, or had recovered from it provided the deeply sampled blood TCRbeta repertoires that made up the dataset. The repertoires were released in a freely available public database intended as a resource for research on the immune response to SARS-CoV-2. The samples were drawn from the first 160 participants of the ongoing ImmuneRACE study and from 950 to 1,500 subjects provided by 6 global collaborators. A de-identified subject ID, COVID-19 status, age in years and sex were almost always included in the sample metadata. Where HLA class I and class II types were available, the types were taken from metadata supplied by the sample provider, not from assay-based typing.

Study-wide findings and limitations: The amount of clinical and demographic metadata varied by source and participant and was provided uncurated.

This TCR came from a man aged 55 to 70 with acute or convalescent COVID-19. The sequenced material came from peripheral blood. This chain joins TRBV10-2 to TRBJ1-6; the D segment could be TRBD1, given 6 matching bases. The CDR3 is CASRTDVNSPLHF. The DNA sequence is given as TGCGCCAGCCGGACAGACGTTAATTCACCCCTCCACTTT.